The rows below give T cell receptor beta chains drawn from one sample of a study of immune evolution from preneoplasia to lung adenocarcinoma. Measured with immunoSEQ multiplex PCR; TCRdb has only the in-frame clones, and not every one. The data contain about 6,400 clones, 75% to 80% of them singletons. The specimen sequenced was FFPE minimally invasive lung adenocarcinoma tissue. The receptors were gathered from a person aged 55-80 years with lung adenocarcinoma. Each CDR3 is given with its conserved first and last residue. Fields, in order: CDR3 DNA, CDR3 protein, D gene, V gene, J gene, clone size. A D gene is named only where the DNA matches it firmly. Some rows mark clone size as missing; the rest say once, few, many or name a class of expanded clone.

CDR3nt: TGTGCCTGGAGTGTGGGGGCGTACACTGAAGCTTTCTTT
CDR3aa: CAWSVGAYTEAFF
d_gene: -
v_gene: TRBV30
j_gene: TRBJ1-1
abundance: -

CDR3nt: TGTGCCACCCGGGGAAGGGGAACTAGCACAGATACGCAGTATTTT
CDR3aa: CATRGRGTSTDTQYF
d_gene: -
v_gene: TRBV28
j_gene: TRBJ2-3
abundance: -

CDR3nt: TGTGCCAGCAGCTGGGACAGGGGAAATCAGCCCCAGCATTTT
CDR3aa: CASSWDRGNQPQHF
d_gene: TRBD1
v_gene: TRBV11-2
j_gene: TRBJ1-5
abundance: -

CDR3nt: TGTGCTAGTGGCCCCCCTAACACCGGGGAGCTGTTTTTT
CDR3aa: CASGPPNTGELFF
d_gene: -
v_gene: TRBV12-5
j_gene: TRBJ2-2
abundance: -

CDR3nt: TGTGCCAGCAGCTTTCGGGCGCCGGGGACCGGGGAGCTGTTTTTT
CDR3aa: CASSFRAPGTGELFF
d_gene: -
v_gene: TRBV5-6
j_gene: TRBJ2-2
abundance: -

CDR3nt: TGTGCCAGCAGCAAAACGGGGGGGCGCTGGGAGCAGTACTTC
CDR3aa: CASSKTGGRWEQYF
d_gene: TRBD2
v_gene: TRBV5-6
j_gene: TRBJ2-7
abundance: few

CDR3nt: TGTGCCAGCACCAAGGGGCGTCCCTCCTACGAGCAGTACTTC
CDR3aa: CASTKGRPSYEQYF
d_gene: -
v_gene: TRBV5-6
j_gene: TRBJ2-7
abundance: -

CDR3nt: TGTGCCAGTAGTCCGGCGGGTCTGAACACTGAAGCTTTCTTT
CDR3aa: CASSPAGLNTEAFF
d_gene: -
v_gene: TRBV19
j_gene: TRBJ1-1
abundance: few

CDR3nt: TGTGCCACCAGCAGAGAGAGAGGGGGACGCGGGGGGGCCAACGAGCAGTACTTC
CDR3aa: CATSRERGGRGGANEQYF
d_gene: TRBD2
v_gene: TRBV15
j_gene: TRBJ2-7
abundance: -

CDR3nt: TGTGCCAGCAGCTTAGTGGCGGGCATAGCTTATAGCAATCAGCCCCAGCATTTT
CDR3aa: CASSLVAGIAYSNQPQHF
d_gene: -
v_gene: TRBV7-6
j_gene: TRBJ1-5
abundance: -

CDR3nt: TGTGCCAGCAGCCTACGGACTAGCCAGGGGACCCAGTACTTC
CDR3aa: CASSLRTSQGTQYF
d_gene: TRBD2
v_gene: TRBV5-6
j_gene: TRBJ2-5
abundance: -

CDR3nt: TGTGCCAGCAGGATATCGACAGGCACCCCCTACGAGCAGTACTTC
CDR3aa: CASRISTGTPYEQYF
d_gene: -
v_gene: TRBV11-3
j_gene: TRBJ2-7
abundance: once

CDR3nt: TGCGCCAGCAGCTTGGGACAGGGGAGCTATGGCTACACCTTC
CDR3aa: CASSLGQGSYGYTF
d_gene: TRBD1
v_gene: TRBV5-1
j_gene: TRBJ1-2
abundance: -

CDR3nt: TGTGCCAGCAGCCAGGCGGGGCGTAGGACTGAAGCTTTCTTT
CDR3aa: CASSQAGRRTEAFF
d_gene: -
v_gene: TRBV5-6
j_gene: TRBJ1-1
abundance: -

CDR3nt: TGTGCCTGGAGTTGGAGGACAGGGGGCACAGATACGCAGTATTTT
CDR3aa: CAWSWRTGGTDTQYF
d_gene: TRBD1
v_gene: TRBV30
j_gene: TRBJ2-3
abundance: few

CDR3nt: TGCGCCAGCAGCCAGGCCCGGGGGGGTCAACTTTACGAGCAGTACTTC
CDR3aa: CASSQARGGQLYEQYF
d_gene: TRBD2
v_gene: TRBV4-1
j_gene: TRBJ2-7
abundance: -

CDR3nt: TGTGCCAGCAGCTCCAGGGGGATTCCCTGGAAGCAGTACTTC
CDR3aa: CASSSRGIPWKQYF
d_gene: TRBD1
v_gene: TRBV5-6
j_gene: TRBJ2-7
abundance: -

CDR3nt: TGTGCCAGCAGTCCGGACAGGTTCTATGGCTACACCTTC
CDR3aa: CASSPDRFYGYTF
d_gene: TRBD1
v_gene: TRBV6-5
j_gene: TRBJ1-2
abundance: -

CDR3nt: TGCGCCAGCAGACTTGACAGGACCACTGAAGCTTTCTTT
CDR3aa: CASRLDRTTEAFF
d_gene: -
v_gene: TRBV10-2
j_gene: TRBJ1-1
abundance: -

CDR3nt: TGCGCCAGCACCCCGGGGCACTCTGGAAACACCATATATTTT
CDR3aa: CASTPGHSGNTIYF
d_gene: -
v_gene: TRBV4-3
j_gene: TRBJ1-3
abundance: -

CDR3nt: TGTGCCAGCAGTTTATTCGGGACCCAGCATTTT
CDR3aa: CASSLFGTQHF
d_gene: -
v_gene: TRBV28
j_gene: TRBJ1-5
abundance: -

CDR3nt: TGTGCCAGCAGCCACAGACTAGCGGCATACAATGAGCAGTTCTTC
CDR3aa: CASSHRLAAYNEQFF
d_gene: TRBD2
v_gene: TRBV7-3
j_gene: TRBJ2-1
abundance: once

CDR3nt: TGTGCCATCAGTGAAGGGACAAATCAGCCCCAGCATTTT
CDR3aa: CAISEGTNQPQHF
d_gene: -
v_gene: TRBV10-3
j_gene: TRBJ1-5
abundance: few

CDR3nt: TGTGCCACCAGCCGGGACGGCATGAACACTGAAGCTTTCTTT
CDR3aa: CATSRDGMNTEAFF
d_gene: -
v_gene: TRBV15
j_gene: TRBJ1-1
abundance: -

CDR3nt: TGTGCCAGTAGCCCCCCCGGACTAGCGGGAGGCCTCTCCTACGAGCAGTACTTC
CDR3aa: CASSPPGLAGGLSYEQYF
d_gene: TRBD2
v_gene: TRBV19
j_gene: TRBJ2-7
abundance: -

CDR3nt: TGCGCCAGCAGTGGTCCAGGGGTCAATCAGCCCCAGCATTTT
CDR3aa: CASSGPGVNQPQHF
d_gene: -
v_gene: TRBV10-1
j_gene: TRBJ1-5
abundance: -

CDR3nt: TGTGCCAGCAGTTCCACAGGGGTTGGGGTAGCTTTCTTT
CDR3aa: CASSSTGVGVAFF
d_gene: TRBD1
v_gene: TRBV6-5
j_gene: TRBJ1-1
abundance: -

CDR3nt: TGTGCCAGTAGTGTAACCGGGACAGGGCCCGGGGAGCTGTTTTTT
CDR3aa: CASSVTGTGPGELFF
d_gene: TRBD1
v_gene: TRBV19
j_gene: TRBJ2-2
abundance: few

CDR3nt: TGTGCCAGCAGCCTACAGGGGGGAACTCAAGAGACCCAGTACTTC
CDR3aa: CASSLQGGTQETQYF
d_gene: TRBD1
v_gene: TRBV27
j_gene: TRBJ2-5
abundance: -

CDR3nt: TGTGCCAGCTCACCACCGATCGGGGTTATCGGCTACACCTTC
CDR3aa: CASSPPIGVIGYTF
d_gene: -
v_gene: TRBV18
j_gene: TRBJ1-2
abundance: -

CDR3nt: TGTGCCTGGAGTGTACAAATGAACACTGAAGCTTTCTTT
CDR3aa: CAWSVQMNTEAFF
d_gene: -
v_gene: TRBV30
j_gene: TRBJ1-1
abundance: -

CDR3nt: TGTGCCAGCAGTTACTCGGGTAATGATGAGCAGTTCTTC
CDR3aa: CASSYSGNDEQFF
d_gene: -
v_gene: TRBV6-5
j_gene: TRBJ2-1
abundance: few

CDR3nt: TGCGCCAGCAGTGAGTCCGGCGTCTCCGAAGCTTTCTTT
CDR3aa: CASSESGVSEAFF
d_gene: -
v_gene: TRBV10-1
j_gene: TRBJ1-1
abundance: -

CDR3nt: TGTGCCAGCAGCTTAACTCCAGGGGGTATTCTCGAGCAGTACTTC
CDR3aa: CASSLTPGGILEQYF
d_gene: TRBD1
v_gene: TRBV7-2
j_gene: TRBJ2-7
abundance: -

CDR3nt: TGTGCCAGCAGTTCGCTCCGGGGACAGGGAATTGAAAAACTGTTTTTT
CDR3aa: CASSSLRGQGIEKLFF
d_gene: TRBD1
v_gene: TRBV6-5
j_gene: TRBJ1-4
abundance: -

CDR3nt: TGTGCCACCAGCAGAGAGTTGGGCACCGTCACAGATACGCAGTATTTT
CDR3aa: CATSRELGTVTDTQYF
d_gene: -
v_gene: TRBV15
j_gene: TRBJ2-3
abundance: once